This section outlines one T cell receptor (beta chain) sequence together with its context. Its matching antigen is unknown. Trimming cost V 1 base and J 5 bases, with 11 bases left between them. Germline CDR1 and CDR2: LGHNA and YNFKEQ. The CDR3 contains 15 residues. The data stem from a study of post-analysis software for immune sequencing data. Unique molecular identifiers were carried by the TCR beta cDNA libraries. One entry per CDR3 protein, called by TCRdb with MiXCR from the PCR reads. The data show some 370,000 distinct CDR3 sequences, less than 40% seen once. Regarding the study as a whole: Roughly five TRBV segments appeared more often in patients than in controls, and TRBV5-6, TRBV5-1 and TRBV20-1 were among these.

This TCR was recovered from a girl aged 5-17 years with multiple sclerosis. The sequenced sample consisted of blood. V and J are TRBV4-2 and TRBJ1-4; the D gene is possibly TRBD1 (5 bases). The CDR3, as DNA: TGTGCCAGCAGCCAAGCCCGGGGGGGGAATGAAAAACTGTTTTTT. Translation gives CASSQARGGNEKLFF.